These T cell receptor beta chains were read from a single sample in a study of regulatory T cells in long-lasting Graves disease. From the multiplex PCR reads, TCRdb called clonotypes with MiXCR, one entry per CDR3 protein. The sample holds over 450,000 distinct CDR3 sequences, 12% seen once. This sample was shared with a second study, whose subject was T cells in Graves' hyperthyroidism and ophthalmopathy.

The sample in question was peripheral blood mononuclear cells (PBMCs), obtained at new diagnosis, from a patient treated with antithyroid drugs. These TCRs come from a woman aged 30 to 39 with Graves disease. Each CDR3 is given with its conserved first and last residue. Each record gives: clone size, J gene, V gene, D gene, CDR3 protein, CDR3 DNA. D genes are given only for firm matches. Only some rows state a clone size, as once, few, many or a class for expanded clones.

clone size: many
J gene: TRBJ1-6
V gene: TRBV11-2
D gene: NA
CDR3 protein: CASSFSSAYLDSPLHF
CDR3 DNA: TGTGCCAGCAGTTTTTCATCAGCCTATTTGGATTCACCCCTCCACTTT

clone size: many
J gene: TRBJ1-2
V gene: TRBV6-1
D gene: NA
CDR3 protein: CASSFKRTENYGYTF
CDR3 DNA: TGTGCCAGCAGCTTCAAACGGACGGAAAACTATGGCTACACCTTC

clone size: many
J gene: TRBJ1-4
V gene: TRBV6-5
D gene: NA
CDR3 protein: CASSYYPGQRNEKLFF
CDR3 DNA: TGTGCCAGCAGTTACTACCCAGGACAGCGAAATGAAAAACTGTTTTTT

clone size: many
J gene: TRBJ1-1
V gene: TRBV6-1
D gene: TRBD1
CDR3 protein: CASSLRGDRGHTEAFF
CDR3 DNA: TGTGCCAGCAGCCTCCGAGGGGACAGGGGTCACACTGAAGCTTTCTTT

clone size: NA
J gene: TRBJ2-1
V gene: TRBV3-1
D gene: NA
CDR3 protein: CASSPVGSSYNEQFF
CDR3 DNA: TGTGCCAGCAGCCCGGTTGGGAGCTCCTACAATGAGCAGTTCTTC

clone size: many
J gene: TRBJ2-7
V gene: TRBV12-3/TRBV12-4
D gene: TRBD1
CDR3 protein: CASSLWDRSSYEQYF
CDR3 DNA: TGTGCCAGCAGTTTGTGGGACAGGAGCTCCTACGAGCAGTACTTC

clone size: many
J gene: TRBJ2-1
V gene: TRBV11-2
D gene: TRBD1
CDR3 protein: CASSPSTGQGPYNEQFF
CDR3 DNA: TGTGCCAGCAGCCCATCTACGGGACAGGGGCCCTACAATGAGCAGTTCTTC

clone size: many
J gene: TRBJ2-4
V gene: TRBV5-6
D gene: NA
CDR3 protein: CASTYWGGRGNIQYF
CDR3 DNA: TGTGCCAGCACCTATTGGGGTGGGCGGGGAAACATTCAGTACTTC

clone size: many
J gene: TRBJ2-3
V gene: TRBV2
D gene: NA
CDR3 protein: CAPTRSPTDTQYF
CDR3 DNA: TGTGCCCCTACCAGATCTCCCACAGATACGCAGTATTTT

clone size: NA
J gene: TRBJ1-5
V gene: TRBV30
D gene: TRBD1
CDR3 protein: CAWSQTGGVQPQHF
CDR3 DNA: TGTGCCTGGAGTCAGACAGGGGGAGTTCAGCCCCAGCATTTT

clone size: NA
J gene: TRBJ2-7
V gene: TRBV29-1
D gene: TRBD1
CDR3 protein: CSVGRGRNEQYF
CDR3 DNA: TGCAGCGTTGGAAGGGGGCGGAACGAGCAGTACTTC

clone size: NA
J gene: TRBJ2-7
V gene: TRBV18
D gene: NA
CDR3 protein: CASSPPVRLAHYEQYF
CDR3 DNA: TGTGCCAGCTCACCACCGGTGAGGCTAGCGCACTACGAGCAGTACTTC

clone size: NA
J gene: TRBJ2-7
V gene: TRBV19
D gene: NA
CDR3 protein: CASSIALGGAYEQYF
CDR3 DNA: TGTGCCAGTAGTATAGCCCTTGGAGGCGCCTACGAGCAGTACTTC

clone size: many
J gene: TRBJ2-3
V gene: TRBV20-1
D gene: TRBD1
CDR3 protein: CSADRESTDTQYF
CDR3 DNA: TGCAGTGCGGACAGGGAGAGCACAGATACGCAGTATTTT

clone size: many
J gene: TRBJ1-6
V gene: TRBV28
D gene: TRBD1
CDR3 protein: CASSPGTGDSPLHF
CDR3 DNA: TGTGCCAGCAGCCCCGGGACAGGGGATTCACCCCTCCACTTT

clone size: few
J gene: TRBJ1-6
V gene: TRBV19
D gene: NA
CDR3 protein: CASSTELYNSPLHF
CDR3 DNA: TGTGCCAGTAGTACCGAACTTTATAATTCACCCCTCCACTTT

clone size: many
J gene: TRBJ2-1
V gene: TRBV28
D gene: TRBD2
CDR3 protein: CASSLSSGSDEQFF
CDR3 DNA: TGTGCCAGCAGTTTGTCTAGCGGGAGCGATGAGCAGTTCTTC

clone size: few
J gene: TRBJ2-6
V gene: TRBV19
D gene: NA
CDR3 protein: CASSIGSSGANVLTF
CDR3 DNA: TGTGCCAGTAGTATAGGCAGCTCTGGGGCCAACGTCCTGACTTTC

clone size: many
J gene: TRBJ1-1
V gene: TRBV3-1
D gene: NA
CDR3 protein: CASSQGIGGGEAFF
CDR3 DNA: TGTGCCAGCAGCCAAGGTATCGGGGGAGGTGAAGCTTTCTTT

clone size: NA
J gene: TRBJ2-6
V gene: TRBV6-2/TRBV6-3
D gene: TRBD1
CDR3 protein: CASTPRVGDRSVGGANVLTF
CDR3 DNA: TGTGCCAGCACCCCGCGGGTGGGGGACAGGTCCGTAGGTGGGGCCAACGTCCTGACTTTC

clone size: few
J gene: TRBJ1-2
V gene: TRBV28
D gene: NA
CDR3 protein: CTSSFTGINYGYTF
CDR3 DNA: TGTACCAGCAGTTTCACAGGGATTAACTATGGCTACACCTTC

clone size: many
J gene: TRBJ2-1
V gene: TRBV11-3
D gene: TRBD1
CDR3 protein: CASSLDWGQTELYNEQFF
CDR3 DNA: TGTGCCAGCAGCTTAGATTGGGGACAGACGGAACTCTACAATGAGCAGTTCTTC

clone size: many
J gene: TRBJ1-1
V gene: TRBV11-3
D gene: TRBD1
CDR3 protein: CASRKGQGDTEAFF
CDR3 DNA: TGTGCCAGCAGAAAGGGACAGGGGGACACTGAAGCTTTCTTT

clone size: many
J gene: TRBJ1-1
V gene: TRBV11-2
D gene: NA
CDR3 protein: CASSLAGGSAEAFF
CDR3 DNA: TGTGCCAGCAGCTTAGCCGGGGGGAGCGCTGAAGCTTTCTTT

clone size: few
J gene: TRBJ2-1
V gene: TRBV29-1
D gene: TRBD2
CDR3 protein: CSVEDRGGNEQFF
CDR3 DNA: TGCAGCGTTGAAGATCGGGGGGGGAATGAGCAGTTCTTC

clone size: many
J gene: TRBJ2-2
V gene: TRBV7-3
D gene: NA
CDR3 protein: CASSPRGGYIGELFF
CDR3 DNA: TGTGCCAGCAGCCCCCGGGGCGGGTATATCGGGGAGCTGTTTTTT

clone size: many
J gene: TRBJ2-7
V gene: TRBV18
D gene: TRBD2
CDR3 protein: CASSQSGMGEQYF
CDR3 DNA: TGTGCCAGCTCACAAAGCGGGATGGGTGAGCAGTACTTC

clone size: many
J gene: TRBJ2-5
V gene: TRBV7-9
D gene: TRBD2
CDR3 protein: CASTRLAGEETQYF
CDR3 DNA: TGTGCCAGCACGCGCCTGGCGGGAGAAGAGACCCAGTACTTC

clone size: many
J gene: TRBJ1-2
V gene: TRBV6-5
D gene: NA
CDR3 protein: CASSYPATGYYGYTF
CDR3 DNA: TGTGCCAGCAGTTACCCCGCGACAGGATACTATGGCTACACCTTC

clone size: many
J gene: TRBJ2-3
V gene: TRBV7-9
D gene: NA
CDR3 protein: CASRGNQGPSTDTQYF
CDR3 DNA: TGTGCCAGCAGGGGAAACCAAGGACCTTCCACAGATACGCAGTATTTT

clone size: many
J gene: TRBJ2-1
V gene: TRBV5-1
D gene: TRBD2
CDR3 protein: CASSLAGVKYNEQFF
CDR3 DNA: TGCGCCAGCAGCTTAGCGGGAGTGAAATACAATGAGCAGTTCTTC

clone size: many
J gene: TRBJ2-7
V gene: TRBV7-2
D gene: TRBD1
CDR3 protein: CASSLGDRYEQYF
CDR3 DNA: TGTGCCAGCAGCCTGGGGGACAGATACGAGCAGTACTTC

clone size: few
J gene: TRBJ2-7
V gene: TRBV30
D gene: NA
CDR3 protein: CAWSVLGGGAYEQYF
CDR3 DNA: TGTGCCTGGAGTGTACTAGGAGGGGGCGCGTACGAGCAGTACTTC

clone size: NA
J gene: TRBJ2-1
V gene: TRBV19
D gene: TRBD2
CDR3 protein: CASSIVAGRGNEQFF
CDR3 DNA: TGTGCCAGTAGTATTGTAGCGGGACGGGGTAATGAGCAGTTCTTC

clone size: many
J gene: TRBJ1-5
V gene: TRBV18
D gene: NA
CDR3 protein: CASSPAGEGRNQPQHF
CDR3 DNA: TGTGCCAGCTCACCAGCCGGAGAGGGCCGGAATCAGCCCCAGCATTTT

clone size: many
J gene: TRBJ2-4
V gene: TRBV28
D gene: NA
CDR3 protein: CASSPQGGGENIQYF
CDR3 DNA: TGTGCCAGCAGCCCTCAGGGGGGCGGGGAAAACATTCAGTACTTC

clone size: many
J gene: TRBJ2-1
V gene: TRBV10-3
D gene: NA
CDR3 protein: CAISDAGRRNNEQFF
CDR3 DNA: TGTGCCATCAGTGACGCAGGGAGGCGGAACAATGAGCAGTTCTTC

clone size: many
J gene: TRBJ2-3
V gene: TRBV28
D gene: TRBD1
CDR3 protein: CASRPERTGGRDTQYF
CDR3 DNA: TGTGCCAGCAGACCCGAGCGTACAGGGGGCAGAGATACGCAGTATTTT

clone size: many
J gene: TRBJ2-7
V gene: TRBV28
D gene: NA
CDR3 protein: CASSGSVGVEQYF
CDR3 DNA: TGTGCCAGCAGTGGCTCGGTCGGGGTCGAGCAGTACTTC

clone size: many
J gene: TRBJ1-5
V gene: TRBV28
D gene: NA
CDR3 protein: CASSFPGLGAGQPQHF
CDR3 DNA: TGTGCCAGCAGTTTCCCGGGACTAGGGGCTGGGCAGCCCCAGCATTTT

clone size: few
J gene: TRBJ2-7
V gene: TRBV7-2
D gene: TRBD1
CDR3 protein: CASRIRGNEQYF
CDR3 DNA: TGTGCCAGCAGAATCAGGGGGAACGAGCAGTACTTC

clone size: NA
J gene: TRBJ2-4
V gene: TRBV5-1
D gene: NA
CDR3 protein: CASSPGTIAKNIQYF
CDR3 DNA: TGCGCCAGCAGCCCCGGGACAATAGCCAAAAACATTCAGTACTTC

clone size: few
J gene: TRBJ1-5
V gene: TRBV19
D gene: NA
CDR3 protein: CASRGAYSNQPQHF
CDR3 DNA: TGTGCCAGTAGAGGAGCTTATAGCAATCAGCCCCAGCATTTT

clone size: many
J gene: TRBJ2-5
V gene: TRBV3-1
D gene: NA
CDR3 protein: CASSPSAGVRTQYF
CDR3 DNA: TGTGCCAGCAGCCCTTCAGCAGGGGTTCGGACCCAGTACTTC

clone size: many
J gene: TRBJ1-2
V gene: TRBV27
D gene: NA
CDR3 protein: CASSPSTANYGYTF
CDR3 DNA: TGTGCCAGCAGTCCGTCGACAGCTAACTATGGCTACACCTTC

clone size: many
J gene: TRBJ1-6
V gene: TRBV20-1
D gene: NA
CDR3 protein: CSARVTGRNSPLHF
CDR3 DNA: TGCAGTGCTAGAGTCACAGGGCGTAATTCACCCCTCCACTTT

clone size: many
J gene: TRBJ2-7
V gene: TRBV13
D gene: TRBD1
CDR3 protein: CASSLSGGAYGQYF
CDR3 DNA: TGTGCCAGCAGCTTATCAGGGGGAGCCTACGGGCAGTACTTC

clone size: many
J gene: TRBJ2-5
V gene: TRBV7-2
D gene: TRBD1
CDR3 protein: CDSSRDRGPETQYF
CDR3 DNA: TGTGACAGCAGCCGGGACAGGGGACCGGAAACCCAGTACTTC

clone size: few
J gene: TRBJ2-3
V gene: TRBV29-1
D gene: TRBD2
CDR3 protein: CSVVLREGADTQYF
CDR3 DNA: TGCAGCGTTGTTTTGCGGGAGGGGGCAGATACGCAGTATTTT

clone size: many
J gene: TRBJ2-1
V gene: TRBV12-3/TRBV12-4
D gene: NA
CDR3 protein: CASSNLTGFSNEQFF
CDR3 DNA: TGTGCCAGCAGTAACTTAACAGGGTTTTCAAATGAGCAGTTCTTC

clone size: few
J gene: TRBJ2-3
V gene: TRBV10-1
D gene: NA
CDR3 protein: CASSERSDTQYF
CDR3 DNA: TGCGCCAGCAGTGAGAGGTCGGATACGCAGTATTTT